The rows below give T cell receptor beta chains drawn from one sample of a study of tumour-infiltrating T cells in Burkitt lymphoma. Generated by immunoSEQ multiplex PCR, the TCRdb table keeps only in-frame clones and is missing some. In the table there are more than 45,000 clones, more than 25% of which are singletons. Material: tumor tissue. The source of these receptors is a human donor with Burkitt lymphoma. CDR3s include the opening cysteine and the closing phenylalanine or tryptophan. The D gene is left open where the match is weak. Size is omitted from some rows. Given values are once, few, many or a class for expanded clones.

d_call clone_size j_call v_call cdr3_aa cdr3_nt
TRBD2 - TRBJ2-7 TRBV15 CATSRDQGLAGGTDYEQYF TGTGCCACCAGCAGAGATCAAGGACTAGCGGGGGGGACGGACTACGAGCAGTACTTC
- few TRBJ1-1 TRBV6-5 CASSYSGGNTEAFF TGTGCCAGCAGTTATTCGGGCGGGAACACTGAAGCTTTCTTT
TRBD2 - TRBJ2-3 TRBV5-1 CASGGGSTDTQYF TGCGCCAGCGGGGGGGGGTCCACAGATACGCAGTATTTT
- - TRBJ1-2 TRBV6-1 CASSLRANYGYTF TGTGCCAGCAGTCTAAGGGCGAACTATGGCTACACCTTC
TRBD1 - TRBJ2-7 TRBV19 CASSSRTGSYEQYF TGTGCCAGTAGTTCCCGGACAGGGAGCTACGAGCAGTACTTC
- few TRBJ2-7 TRBV15 CATSEPPSWSQYF TGTGCCACCAGCGAACCGCCTTCGTGGTCGCAGTACTTC
- - TRBJ1-1 TRBV7-9 CASGLGNTEAFF TGTGCCAGCGGCCTTGGGAACACTGAAGCTTTCTTT
- - TRBJ1-1 TRBV28 CASSPDWNTEAFF TGTGCCAGCTCCCCGGATTGGAACACTGAAGCTTTCTTT
- - TRBJ1-5 TRBV21-1 CASSCAGQGPLGGWPQHF TGTGCCAGCAGCTGTGCGGGACAGGGGCCGTTGGGGGGGTGGCCCCAGCATTTT
TRBD1 few TRBJ2-2 TRBV7-8 CASSLGTGPNTGELFF TGTGCCAGCAGCTTAGGGACAGGGCCGAACACCGGGGAGCTGTTTTTT
TRBD2 - TRBJ2-3 TRBV6-1 CASSGLAGGPDTQYF TGTGCCAGCAGTGGACTAGCGGGGGGGCCAGATACGCAGTATTTT
TRBD1 - TRBJ2-2 TRBV19 CASTIRTGNTGELFF TGTGCCAGTACGATTAGGACAGGGAACACCGGGGAGCTGTTTTTT
- - TRBJ2-5 TRBV7-8 CASSRRVGETQYF TGTGCCAGCAGCCGCAGGGTCGGGGAGACCCAGTACTTC
TRBD1 - TRBJ1-4 TRBV10-3 CAIRDRSNEKLFF TGTGCCATCAGGGACAGGTCAAATGAAAAACTGTTTTTT
- few TRBJ1-6 TRBV13 CASSSRVTLVNSPLHF TGTGCCAGCAGCTCTCGAGTTACGCTAGTTAATTCACCCCTCCACTTT
TRBD1 - TRBJ1-6 TRBV13 CASSWGQGARNSPLHF TGTGCCAGCAGCTGGGGACAGGGGGCTCGAAATTCACCCCTCCACTTT
- - TRBJ1-2 TRBV10-3 CAISESGYYGYTF TGTGCCATCAGTGAGTCAGGATACTATGGCTACACCTTC
TRBD1 - TRBJ2-1 TRBV7-2 CASSRGQGFNEQFF TGTGCCAGCAGCCGGGGACAGGGGTTCAATGAGCAGTTCTTC
- - TRBJ2-3 TRBV5-1 CASKDRTSTDTQYF TGCGCCAGCAAGGACAGAACTAGCACAGATACGCAGTATTTT
TRBD2 - TRBJ2-7 TRBV19 CASTLRGGEQYF TGTGCCAGTACCCTACGGGGGGGCGAGCAGTACTTC
TRBD1 - TRBJ2-2 TRBV7-2 CASSSPRTGGYTGELFF TGTGCCAGCAGCAGCCCCCGGACAGGGGGTTACACCGGGGAGCTGTTTTTT
- - TRBJ1-6 TRBV5-1 CASSLAAVGQSPLHF TGCGCCAGCAGCTTGGCGGCGGTGGGGCAATCACCCCTCCACTTT
- - TRBJ1-1 TRBV6-6 CASSHGRRRAFF TGTGCCAGCAGTCACGGGCGCCGCCGAGCTTTCTTT
TRBD1 - TRBJ1-6 TRBV4-2 CASSLKGTGGRNSPLHF TGTGCCAGCAGTCTCAAAGGGACAGGGGGCCGAAATTCACCCCTCCACTTT
- few TRBJ1-2 TRBV7-2 CASSMRNYGYTF TGTGCCAGCAGTATGAGGAACTATGGCTACACCTTC
TRBD1 - TRBJ2-7 TRBV15 CATSKDRFSYEQYF TGTGCCACCAGCAAGGACAGGTTCTCCTACGAGCAGTACTTC
- few TRBJ1-2 TRBV30 CAWNHRDGYTF TGTGCCTGGAACCACAGGGATGGCTACACCTTC
- - TRBJ2-7 TRBV5-1 CASSLQGFGYEQYF TGCGCCAGCAGCTTACAGGGATTCGGGTACGAGCAGTACTTC
- - TRBJ1-6 TRBV18 CASSLRDGYNSPLHF TGTGCCAGCTCACTGCGGGACGGTTATAATTCACCCCTCCACTTT
- - TRBJ1-1 TRBV5-1 CASSLQRVNTEAFF TGCGCCAGCAGCTTACAGCGGGTGAACACTGAAGCTTTCTTT
TRBD1 - TRBJ2-7 TRBV19 CASSISPFDRGYHYEQYF TGTGCCAGTAGTATCTCCCCCTTCGACAGGGGTTACCACTACGAGCAGTACTTC
- - TRBJ1-1 TRBV5-1 CASSLEGTTNTEAFF TGCGCCAGCAGCTTGGAGGGGACAACGAACACTGAAGCTTTCTTT
TRBD1 few TRBJ2-3 TRBV7-2 CASSSQGRDTQYF TGTGCCAGCAGCTCACAGGGGCGAGATACGCAGTATTTT
- few TRBJ2-3 TRBV29-1 CSVPYPSADTQYF TGCAGCGTTCCCTACCCCAGCGCAGATACGCAGTATTTT
- - TRBJ2-1 TRBV6-6 CASSYSESSYNEQFF TGTGCCAGCAGTTACTCCGAGAGCTCCTACAATGAGCAGTTCTTC
TRBD1 few TRBJ1-5 TRBV7-2 CASSFYGSGTVLNQPQHF TGTGCCAGCAGCTTTTACGGCTCGGGGACAGTTTTGAATCAGCCCCAGCATTTT
TRBD1 - TRBJ2-7 TRBV4-3 CASSQEAGGKAGYEQYF TGCGCCAGCAGCCAAGAGGCAGGGGGCAAGGCGGGTTACGAGCAGTACTTC
- - TRBJ1-1 TRBV30 CAWSENGGTEAFF TGTGCCTGGAGTGAAAACGGGGGTACTGAAGCTTTCTTT
- few TRBJ1-1 TRBV20-1 CSAREPGEAFF TGCAGTGCTAGGGAGCCAGGGGAAGCTTTCTTT
- few TRBJ1-6 TRBV4-1 CASSQGIGGNSPLHF TGCGCCAGCAGCCAAGGAATCGGCGGTAATTCACCCCTCCACTTT
- - TRBJ1-4 TRBV7-2 CASRKGGEKLFF TGTGCCAGCAGGAAGGGCGGTGAAAAACTGTTTTTT
- - TRBJ1-2 TRBV18 CASSPPGVYGYTF TGTGCCAGCTCACCACCAGGGGTATATGGCTACACCTTC
- - TRBJ2-3 TRBV15 CATSNGDTQYF TGTGCCACCAGCAATGGAGATACGCAGTATTTT
TRBD2 few TRBJ2-2 TRBV16 CASSKTSGGFTGELFF TGTGCCAGCAGCAAAACTAGCGGAGGATTCACCGGGGAGCTGTTTTTT
- - TRBJ1-1 TRBV5-5 CASSGQQGTEAFF TGTGCCAGCAGCGGACAACAGGGAACTGAAGCTTTCTTT
TRBD1 few TRBJ1-2 TRBV7-2 CASSQSPGTGNGYTF TGTGCCAGCAGCCAAAGTCCCGGGACAGGAAATGGCTACACCTTC
- few TRBJ2-2 TRBV11-2 CASSLEDRELFF TGTGCCAGCAGCTTAGAGGACCGGGAGCTGTTTTTT
- - TRBJ2-7 TRBV27 CASSLITSQEQYF TGTGCCAGCAGTTTAATTACAAGCCAGGAGCAGTACTTC
- - TRBJ2-1 TRBV7-9 CASSLNNEQFF TGTGCCAGCAGCTTAAATAATGAGCAGTTCTTC
- - TRBJ2-7 TRBV15 CATSRDKYEQYF TGTGCCACCAGCAGAGATAAGTACGAGCAGTACTTC
TRBD2 few TRBJ2-1 TRBV18 CASSPPGLAGATQFF TGTGCCAGCTCACCACCGGGGTTAGCGGGGGCCACTCAGTTCTTC
- - TRBJ1-2 TRBV10-3 CAIRRANGYTF TGTGCCATCAGAAGGGCGAATGGCTACACCTTC
- - TRBJ2-3 TRBV2 CASSVYGGGDTQYF TGTGCCAGCAGTGTCTACGGGGGAGGAGATACGCAGTATTTT
- - TRBJ1-4 TRBV5-4 CASSPQPGQRGKLFF TGTGCCAGCAGTCCCCAGCCAGGGCAAAGGGGAAAACTGTTTTTT
- few TRBJ2-5 TRBV13 CASSLDSGHLETQYF TGTGCCAGCAGCCTGGATAGCGGCCACCTGGAGACCCAGTACTTC
TRBD2 few TRBJ2-3 TRBV30 CAWRGTSGGADTQYF TGTGCCTGGAGGGGGACTAGCGGGGGGGCAGATACGCAGTATTTT
TRBD2 few TRBJ2-3 TRBV10-3 CAISEQAGALDTQYF TGTGCCATCAGTGAGCAAGCGGGGGCCCTAGATACGCAGTATTTT